This TCR beta chain was documented in a study of cytomegalovirus exposure and HLA in healthy donors. Notes on the study in general: What a later analysis showed was that several of the most significant clusters appeared linked to common viral pathogens.

This clone was counted only a few times. As yet, its antigen is unknown. Trimming cost V 3 bases and J 10 bases; bases outside gene matches: 9. The germline V gene has CDR1 SGHRS and CDR2 YFSETQ. CDR3 size: 15 residues. The primer mix had 60 Vbeta and 13 Jbeta primers. This table comes from immunoSEQ multiplex PCR, and its TCRdb copy is limited to in-frame clones, with some not included. The table records approximately 150,000 clones, 60% to 80% of them present only once. Sequencing was performed on PBMCs. This TCR was recovered from a man younger than 35 in good health and CMV-seropositive. The V gene is TRBV5-1, the J gene TRBJ1-6, with 8 nucleotides matching TRBD1. CDR3 bases: TGCGCCAGCAGCTCACATAATGACAGGGGCTCACCCCTCCACTTT. Its translation: CASSSHNDRGSPLHF.